One and the same sample provided the 17 T cell receptor beta chains below, sequenced in a study of early T cells in non-severe SARS-CoV-2 infection. TCRdb analysed the 5' RACE reads with MiXCR anew, one entry per CDR3 protein. The sample holds some 64,000 distinct CDR3 sequences; roughly 9% are singletons and the top ten take 13%. Source: whole blood, taken at baseline. Receptors originate from an adult who was a healthcare worker with PCR-confirmed SARS-CoV-2 infection or an uninfected control (not recorded which).

The chain combines TRBV6-5 with TRBJ1-6; TRBD1 might be the D (5 bases). Per the germline V gene, CDR1 is MNHEY and CDR2 is SVGAGI. V was clipped by 2 bases and J by 2 bases, with 16 bases between them. The CDR3 length is 18 residues. The CDR3 spells CASSYEGPAVTYNSPLHF. The CDR3 DNA is TGTGCCAGCAGTTACGAGGGACCGGCGGTGACCTATAATTCACCCCTCCACTTT.

This sequence joins TRBV6-1 and TRBJ2-3, with a tentative D call TRBD2 (6 bases). The CDR3 length is 14 residues. V lost 4 bases and J 2 bases, leaving 10 bases between the germline ends. CDR1 and CDR2 from the germline V gene are MNHNS and SASEGT. The CDR3: CASSVGRTTDTQYF. As DNA, the CDR3 is TGTGCCAGCAGTGTGGGGAGGACCACAGATACGCAGTATTTT.

This clonotype was counted many times. The chain uses TRBV7-9 and TRBJ1-3, with 9 bases matching TRBD1. There are 15 residues in the CDR3. J lost 4 bases, V lost 6 bases, and 7 bases had no gene match. From germline, CDR1 is SEHNR and CDR2 FQNEAQ (reference sequence). As DNA, the CDR3 is TGTGCCAGCAGTTGGGGACAGGGAGAAGGAAACACCATATATTTT. This gives the protein CASSWGQGEGNTIYF.

This clonotype was seen ten or more times. The chain has TRBV12-3 or TRBV12-4 and TRBJ1-1, with D perhaps matching TRBD1 (5 bases). Trimming removed 3 bases at V and 3 bases at J, with 8 bases between. The CDR3 loop spans 13 amino acids. The CDR3 sequence is CASSFGGYTEAFF. The DNA of the CDR3 is TGTGCCAGCAGTTTCGGGGGTTACACTGAAGCTTTCTTT.

This clonotype showed up many times. The chain uses TRBV7-3 and TRBJ1-1, with 8 nucleotides matching TRBD1. Trimming at V came to 5 bases and at J to 0 bases, leaving 5 bases not matched to a gene. The V gene's germline CDR1 is SGHTA and CDR2 FQGTGA. The CDR3 is 15 residues long. For the CDR3, the DNA is TGTGCCAGCAGCCCCCAGACAGGGGTGAACACTGAAGCTTTCTTT. Translation gives CASSPQTGVNTEAFF.

Ten or more counts support this clonotype. The chain joins TRBV12-5 to TRBJ2-7; D is perhaps TRBD2 (6 bases). The length of the CDR3 is 13 residues. Deletions cut 8 bases from V and 3 bases from J, with 14 bases between. From germline, CDR1 is LGHNT and CDR2 FRNRAP. The CDR3 spells CASWRDVIYEQYF. In DNA form, the CDR3 reads TGTGCTAGTTGGCGGGACGTGATCTACGAGCAGTACTTC.

There are a few counts of this clonotype. The rearrangement links TRBV4-2 to TRBJ2-7; 8 nucleotides line up with TRBD2. CDR1 and CDR2 from the germline V gene are LGHNA and YNFKEQ. The CDR3 runs to 16 residues. V was clipped by 0 bases and J by 2 bases; unmatched bases: 6. CDR3 DNA sequence: TGTGCCAGCAGCCAAGATGAACTAGCGGCAACCTACGAGCAGTACTTC. This codes for CASSQDELAATYEQYF.

The V gene is TRBV18, the J gene TRBJ2-1; D is uncertain. This CDR3 region has 17 residues. Germline CDR1 KGHSH, CDR2 LQKENI. Trimming took 3 bases from V and 5 from J, leaving 20 bases between them. In DNA form, the CDR3 reads TGTGCCAGCTCACCGCCTAGTCAGGCGCGTAAGGACAATGAGCAGTTCTTC. Amino acid sequence: CASSPPSQARKDNEQFF.

This clonotype was recorded many times. V and J are TRBV7-9 and TRBJ2-1, with 11 bases lining up with TRBD2. The CDR3 totals 16 residues. Germline CDR1 is SEHNR and CDR2 is FQNEAQ (reference sequence). J gave up 4 bases and V 6 bases, and 8 bases lay outside the gene matches. The CDR3: CASRRPGLAEYNEQFF. Here the CDR3 DNA reads TGTGCCAGCAGACGACCGGGACTAGCGGAGTACAATGAGCAGTTCTTC. Variable domain in full (rest from reference TRBV7-9 and TRBJ2-1): DTGVSQNPRHKITKRGQNVTFRCDPISEHNRLYWYRQTLGQGPEFLTYFQNEAQLEKSRLLSDRFSAERPKGSFSTLEIQRTEQGDSAMYLCASRRPGLAEYNEQFFGPGTRLTVL.

A few counts support this clonotype. The chain recombines TRBV7-2 with TRBJ1-2; tentative D call: TRBD1 (6 bases). The V and J ends lost 0 bases and 2 bases respectively, with 16 bases between them. Germline CDR1 and CDR2: SGHTA and FQGNSA. The CDR3 runs 17 residues. The CDR3 DNA reads TGTGCCAGCAGCTTAGCTACGTACAGGGTAGGCAACTATGGCTACACCTTC. Its protein is CASSLATYRVGNYGYTF.

This clonotype turned up a few times. The chain employs TRBV11-2 and TRBJ2-5, with 10 nucleotides matching TRBD2. V lost 5 bases, J lost 4 bases, and 16 bases stayed unmatched. The CDR3 has 18 residues. The germline V gene encodes CDR1 SGHAT and CDR2 FQNNGV. In DNA form, the CDR3 reads TGTGCCAGCAGCCCCCGCGCAGCGGGAGGGCTCTCACGAGAGACCCAGTACTTC. It encodes CASSPRAAGGLSRETQYF.

This clonotype was found many times. This chain links TRBV28 with TRBJ2-7, with 8 bases identical to TRBD1. Germline V CDR1 and CDR2: MDHEN, SYDVKM. V shed 3 bases and J 2 bases; nucleotides not matched to a gene: 9. CDR3 length: 16 residues. CDR3 region: CASSLGTGMHTYEQYF. As DNA, the CDR3 is TGTGCCAGCAGTTTGGGGACAGGAATGCACACCTACGAGCAGTACTTC. The complete variable domain, with remaining parts taken from reference TRBV28 and TRBJ2-7, reads DVKVTQSSRYLVKRTGEKVFLECVQDMDHENMFWYRQDPGLGLRLIYFSYDVKMKEKGDIPEGYSVSREKKERFSLILESASTNQTSMYLCASSLGTGMHTYEQYFGPGTRLTVT.

This clonotype has only a few counts. The genes are TRBV7-6 and TRBJ2-1, with 14 positions matching TRBD2. The J segment lost 4 bases and the V segment lost 5 bases, leaving 10 bases of the junction unmatched. Germline V CDR1 and CDR2: SGHVS, FNYEAQ. This CDR3 spans 18 amino acids. CDR3 bases: TGTGCCAGCAGCGCTAGGACTAGCGGGAGGATCTCGTACAATGAGCAGTTCTTC. This codes for CASSARTSGRISYNEQFF.

This clonotype was seen a few times. This sequence joins TRBV27 and TRBJ2-1; D is perhaps TRBD2 (6 bases). CDR3 length: 15 residues. V was shortened by 3 bases and J by 6 bases, with 15 bases between the two germline ends. Germline assignment: CDR1 MNHEY and CDR2 SMNVEV (reference sequence). The CDR3 is CASSFGGRGSNEQFF. As DNA, the CDR3 is TGTGCCAGCAGTTTTGGAGGACGGGGGAGCAATGAGCAGTTCTTC.

This clonotype was counted at least ten times. The chain combines TRBV25-1 with TRBJ2-4; D gene ambiguous. This CDR3 contains 14 residues. V lost 2 bases and J 3 bases, leaving 8 bases between the germline ends. From germline, CDR1 is MGHDK and CDR2 SYGVNS. CDR3 DNA: TGTGCCAGCAGTGAACCGGGCGGCAAAAACATTCAGTACTTC. Translated, it gives CASSEPGGKNIQYF.

The rearrangement links TRBV5-1 to TRBJ2-7, with a weak D call TRBD2 (5 bases). V gave up 4 bases and J gave up 4 bases, with 15 bases separating them. Looked up from germline, CDR1 is SGHRS and CDR2 is YFSETQ. The CDR3 runs to 14 residues. DNA of the CDR3: TGCGCCAGCAGCCAGGACTCAGGACGGTACGAGCAGTACTTC. Translated, it gives CASSQDSGRYEQYF.

This clonotype was seen only a few times. This chain joins TRBV29-1 and TRBJ1-2, with a tentative D call TRBD1 (5 bases). Germline V gives CDR1 SQVTM, CDR2 ANQGSEA. The CDR3 is 13 residues long. The V and J ends lost 7 bases and 4 bases respectively, with 16 bases between them. The CDR3 loop is CSAGGDPGYGYTF. In nucleotides, the CDR3 is TGCAGCGCGGGAGGGGATCCGGGCTATGGCTACACCTTC.